Described below is a single T cell receptor beta chain sequence and its context. Per the original methods: From reference gene primer amplification, estimates of nucleated cell counts were derived. TCRdb's copy holds only in-frame clones and misses some; the assay was immunoSEQ multiplex PCR. Clone size and V and J calls were adopted from that table, with D and trimming inferred from the DNA. There are about 150,000 clones in the sample; about 89% occur only once, and roughly 0.54% lies in the top ten. The sample originates from a study of blood T cell repertoires in COVID-19. The overall study: T cells, B-cell-depleted T cells, or PBMCs supplied cDNA or gDNA.

V lost 1 base and J lost 6, with 3 bases in between. Germline V lookup: CDR1 LGHDT, CDR2 YNNKEL (reference sequence). The CDR3 runs to 11 residues. This TCR was recovered from a man aged 50 to 59 with acute or convalescent COVID-19. The source material was peripheral blood. This chain joins TRBV3-1 (or the pseudogene TRBV3-2) and TRBJ1-1; D is unresolved. The CDR3 loop is CASSQAAEAFF. DNA for the CDR3: TGTGCCAGCAGCCAAGCGGCTGAAGCTTTCTTT.